This T cell receptor beta chain was recorded in a study of patients and donors after allogeneic stem cell transplantation. TCRdb reprocessed the RT-PCR reads with MiXCR, giving one entry per CDR3 protein. This table has about 110,000 distinct CDR3 sequences, over 30% appearing once. The origin of this receptor is a human donor who was either an allogeneic HSCT recipient or a stem cell or donor lymphocyte infusion donor (not recorded which). It is not recorded whose cells these are; they may come from a transplant donor. Sequenced material: blood, either unsorted or a sorted T cell fraction (not recorded which).

The CDR3 is CSVEDGAGGIDEQFF. The CDR3 nucleotides are TGCAGCGTTGAAGACGGGGCAGGGGGCATAGATGAGCAGTTCTTC. V and J are TRBV29-1 and TRBJ2-1, with 8 bases matching TRBD1. The germline CDR1 and CDR2 sequences are SQVTM and ANQGSEA. Losses at the gene ends were 0 bases for V and 8 bases for J; bases not matched to a gene: 9. The CDR3 length is 15 residues.